The T cell receptor beta chain described here comes from a study of control samples from healthy donors and cancer patients. Details on this clone: Other DNA sequences in the sample encode the same CDR3.

Germline V gene lookup returns CDR1 GTSNPN and CDR2 SVGIG (reference sequence). This CDR3 comprises 11 residues. Between the trimmed V and J ends, which lost 0 bases and 6 bases, there was a span of 3 bases. TCRdb keeps only in-frame clones here, not all; method: immunoSEQ multiplex PCR. Of approximately 170,000 clones listed, 90% to 95% are singletons. The chain links TRBV30 to TRBJ1-5, with D unclear. Material for sequencing was blood. This clonotype was obtained from a man aged 25-40 years in good health. The chain's CDR3 is CAWSVGQPQHF. The CDR3 bases are TGTGCCTGGAGTGTAGGTCAGCCCCAGCATTTT.